This T cell receptor beta chain was identified in a study of T cells in localized non-small cell lung cancer. Method: immunoSEQ multiplex PCR; TCRdb's copy keeps in-frame clones and lacks some. Found here are roughly 90,000 clones, approximately 91% of them singletons; the top ten hold 4.1%. The junction had 4 bases not matched to a gene; V was cut back by 5 bases and J by 4 bases. Germline V CDR1 and CDR2: MRHNA, SNTAGT. This CDR3 spans 14 amino acids. V is TRBV6-4 and J is TRBJ1-5; 8 nucleotides match TRBD1. This sequence was found in a woman aged 40 to 75 with stage II squamous cell lung carcinoma. Sample: PBMCs, taken before any cancer treatment. This CDR3 is CASSPGGRNQPQHF. CDR3 nucleotide sequence: TGTGCCAGCAGTCCAGGGGGCCGGAATCAGCCCCAGCATTTT.